This TCR beta chain was recorded in a study of blood T cell repertoires in COVID-19. Measured with immunoSEQ multiplex PCR; TCRdb has only the in-frame clones, and not every one. The data hold fewer than 200,000 clones, with roughly four fifths observed a single time. Material for sequencing was PBMCs or T cells enriched from blood (not recorded which). This TCR derives from a middle-aged man who had recovered from COVID-19.

This chain's CDR3 is CASSGRGRGPDYGYTF. CDR3 sequence (DNA): TGTGCCAGCAGTGGGCGGGGTAGGGGTCCCGACTATGGCTACACCTTC. The gene calls are TRBV28 and TRBJ1-2; a weak D match, TRBD1 (5 bases). Germline loops: CDR1 MDHEN, CDR2 SYDVKM. The CDR3 spans 16 residues. V was clipped by 5 bases and J by 3 bases, with 19 bases between them.